The entry that follows covers one T cell receptor beta chain sequence. This sample was taken from a study of blood T cell repertoires in COVID-19. Trimming took off 2 bases at V and 4 bases at J, with 7 bases between the two ends. This CDR3 is built from 13 residues. Germline-derived CDR1 and CDR2 are SGDLS and YYNGEE. The assay was immunoSEQ multiplex PCR, and TCRdb's table has in-frame clones only and misses some. The sample gives roughly 70,000 clones, around 80% of which show up once; around 9.6% is in the top ten. V gene TRBV9 combines with J gene TRBJ2-1, with D hard to call. Sequencing was done on a sample of peripheral blood. The receptor was isolated from a human donor in a cohort sampled during active COVID-19. CDR3 in amino acids: CASSVQDYNEQFF. The CDR3 DNA sequence: TGTGCCAGCAGCGTGCAGGATTACAATGAGCAGTTCTTC.